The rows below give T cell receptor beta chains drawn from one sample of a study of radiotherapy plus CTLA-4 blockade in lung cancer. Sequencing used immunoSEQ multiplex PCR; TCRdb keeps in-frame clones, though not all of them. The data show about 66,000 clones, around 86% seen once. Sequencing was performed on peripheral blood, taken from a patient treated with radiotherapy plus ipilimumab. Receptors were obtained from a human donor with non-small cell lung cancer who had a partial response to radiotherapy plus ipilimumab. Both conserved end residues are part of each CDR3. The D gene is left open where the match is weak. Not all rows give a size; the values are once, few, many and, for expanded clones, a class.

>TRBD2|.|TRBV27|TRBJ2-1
CASRWASGSYEQFF
TGTGCCAGCAGGTGGGCTAGCGGGAGTTATGAGCAGTTCTTC
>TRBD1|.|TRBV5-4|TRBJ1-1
CASSPGQGTEAFF
TGTGCCAGCAGCCCGGGACAGGGCACTGAAGCTTTCTTT
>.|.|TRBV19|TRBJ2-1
CASSIRGPYNEQFF
TGTGCCAGTAGTATCCGCGGTCCCTACAATGAGCAGTTCTTC
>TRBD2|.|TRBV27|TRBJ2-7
CASSPRDYYEQYF
TGTGCCAGCAGTCCCCGGGACTACTACGAGCAGTACTTC
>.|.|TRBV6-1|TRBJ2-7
CASSESYGSYEQYF
TGTGCCAGCAGTGAAAGTTACGGGTCCTACGAGCAGTACTTC
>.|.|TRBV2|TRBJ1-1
CASEAGSGAFF
TGTGCCAGCGAGGCAGGGTCAGGAGCTTTCTTT
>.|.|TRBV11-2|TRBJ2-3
CASSLRGSGTDTQYF
TGTGCCAGCAGCCTTAGGGGGAGCGGCACAGATACGCAGTATTTT
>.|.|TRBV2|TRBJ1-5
CASSVQQGGNQPQHF
TGTGCCAGCAGTGTCCAACAGGGAGGGAATCAGCCCCAGCATTTT
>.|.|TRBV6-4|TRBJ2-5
CASSRQDQETQYF
TGTGCCAGCAGTAGACAGGACCAAGAGACCCAGTACTTC
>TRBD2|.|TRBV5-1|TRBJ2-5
CASSQGTSGSLETQYF
TGCGCCAGCAGCCAGGGGACTAGCGGGTCACTGGAGACCCAGTACTTC
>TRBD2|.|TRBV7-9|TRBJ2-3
CASSLGLAGEVDTQYF
TGTGCCAGCAGCTTAGGCCTAGCGGGAGAGGTAGATACGCAGTATTTT
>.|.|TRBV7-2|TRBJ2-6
CASSTTGSSSGANVLTF
TGTGCCAGCAGCACTACAGGGTCCAGCTCTGGGGCCAACGTCCTGACTTTC
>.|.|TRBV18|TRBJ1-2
CASSLGTDVDGYTF
TGTGCCAGCTCACTGGGTACAGATGTGGATGGCTACACCTTC
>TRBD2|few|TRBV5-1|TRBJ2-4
CASSLDVASGGNIQYF
TGCGCCAGCAGCTTGGATGTGGCTAGCGGGGGGAACATTCAGTACTTC
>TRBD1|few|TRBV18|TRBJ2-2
CASSPFKVDRGNTGELFF
TGTGCCAGCTCACCGTTCAAGGTGGACAGGGGCAACACCGGGGAGCTGTTTTTT
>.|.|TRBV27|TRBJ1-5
CASSFGAGGSYQPQHF
TGTGCCAGCAGTTTTGGGGCGGGGGGCTCGTATCAGCCCCAGCATTTT
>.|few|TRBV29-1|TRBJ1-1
CSVGGWGGTEAFF
TGCAGCGTAGGGGGATGGGGAGGGACTGAAGCTTTCTTT
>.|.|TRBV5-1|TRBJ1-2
CASSPDLGSGYTF
TGCGCCAGCTCACCCGATTTGGGGAGTGGCTACACCTTC
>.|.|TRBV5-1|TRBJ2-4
CASSLETYKNIQYF
TGCGCCAGCAGCTTGGAAACATACAAAAACATTCAGTACTTC
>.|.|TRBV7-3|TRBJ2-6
CASSLSGGSGANVLTF
TGTGCCAGCAGCTTATCCGGGGGCTCTGGGGCCAACGTCCTGACTTTC
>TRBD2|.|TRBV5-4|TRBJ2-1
CASSLGLAGGYNEQFF
TGTGCCAGCAGCTTGGGACTAGCGGGAGGTTACAATGAGCAGTTCTTC
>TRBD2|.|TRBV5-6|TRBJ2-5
CASSLRLAGGLQETQYF
TGTGCCAGCAGCTTGCGACTAGCGGGAGGGTTACAAGAGACCCAGTACTTC
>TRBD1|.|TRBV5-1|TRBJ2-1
CASSTEPGGPTNEQFF
TGCGCCAGCAGCACAGAACCAGGGGGTCCTACCAATGAGCAGTTCTTC
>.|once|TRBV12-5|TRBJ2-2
CASGLGGAGELFF
TGTGCTAGTGGTTTGGGGGGAGCCGGGGAGCTGTTTTTT
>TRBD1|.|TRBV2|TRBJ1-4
CASMGQGYEKLFF
TGTGCCAGCATGGGACAGGGATATGAAAAACTGTTTTTT
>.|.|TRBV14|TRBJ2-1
CASSLTTSADEQFF
TGTGCCAGCAGCCTGACTACCTCGGCCGATGAGCAGTTCTTC
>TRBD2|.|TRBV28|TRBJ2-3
CASSPPMAGGVDTQYF
TGTGCCAGCAGCCCCCCGATGGCGGGAGGGGTAGATACGCAGTATTTT
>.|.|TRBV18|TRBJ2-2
CASSPSSGRNTGELFF
TGTGCCAGCTCACCTTCAAGCGGGCGGAACACCGGGGAGCTGTTTTTT
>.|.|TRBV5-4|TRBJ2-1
CASSSTGKEQFF
TGTGCCAGCAGCTCGACAGGAAAGGAGCAGTTCTTC
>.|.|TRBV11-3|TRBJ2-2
CASSPQMTGTGELFF
TGTGCCAGCAGCCCACAAATGACTGGCACCGGGGAGCTGTTTTTT
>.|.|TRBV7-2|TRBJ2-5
CASSLGGADETQYF
TGTGCCAGCAGCTTAGGGGGCGCAGACGAGACCCAGTACTTC
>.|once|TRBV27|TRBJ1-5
CASSTVGSNQPQHF
TGTGCCAGCAGTACCGTGGGCAGCAATCAGCCCCAGCATTTT
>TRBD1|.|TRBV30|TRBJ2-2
CAWRPRGRDGELFF
TGTGCCTGGAGACCCAGGGGGCGCGACGGGGAGCTGTTTTTT
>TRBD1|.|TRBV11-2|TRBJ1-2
CASSLVGQGNYGYTF
TGTGCCAGCAGCTTAGTCGGACAGGGGAACTATGGCTACACCTTC
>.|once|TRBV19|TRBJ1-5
CASSGNSGAVQPQHF
TGTGCCAGTAGTGGTAACAGTGGGGCGGTTCAGCCCCAGCATTTT
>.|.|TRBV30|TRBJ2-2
CAWIYGAEYTGELFF
TGTGCCTGGATCTATGGGGCGGAATACACCGGGGAGCTGTTTTTT
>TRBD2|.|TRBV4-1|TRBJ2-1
CASSQGTSGRAWNEQFF
TGCGCCAGCAGCCAAGGGACTAGCGGGAGGGCGTGGAATGAGCAGTTCTTC
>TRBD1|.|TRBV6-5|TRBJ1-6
CASRDREESPLHF
TGTGCCAGCCGGGACAGGGAAGAGTCACCCCTCCACTTT
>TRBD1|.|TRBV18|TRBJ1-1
CASSPLRGTGGGNTEAFF
TGTGCCAGCTCACCACTCAGGGGGACCGGGGGTGGGAACACTGAAGCTTTCTTT
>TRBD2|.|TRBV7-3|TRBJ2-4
CASSPTLAGSHIQYF
TGTGCCAGCAGCCCGACATTAGCGGGAAGCCACATTCAGTACTTC
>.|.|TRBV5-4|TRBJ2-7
CASSSTRAGYYEQYF
TGTGCCAGCAGCTCCACCCGAGCGGGTTATTACGAGCAGTACTTC
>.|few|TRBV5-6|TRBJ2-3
CASSRFLRGFDTDTQYF
TGTGCCAGCAGCAGGTTCCTCCGGGGATTTGACACAGATACGCAGTATTTT
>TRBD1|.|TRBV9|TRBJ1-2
CASSVVAGGAGYTF
TGTGCCAGCAGCGTAGTGGCAGGGGGAGCTGGCTACACCTTC
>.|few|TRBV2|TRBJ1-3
CASLVEGFVSGNTIYF
TGTGCCAGCCTGGTTGAGGGCTTCGTCTCTGGAAACACCATATATTTT